A selection of T cell receptor beta chains follows, all from one sample in a study of blood T cell repertoires in COVID-19. Generated by immunoSEQ multiplex PCR, the TCRdb table keeps only in-frame clones and is missing some. The sample lists roughly 71,000 clones, approximately 80% occurring once. The sequencing sample was made of peripheral blood. The source of these receptors is a man between 65 and 85 years old who had recovered from COVID-19. Both conserved end residues are part of each CDR3.

V,J,CDR3
TRBV11-3,TRBJ2-1,CASSSRGGHPYNEQFF
TRBV4-1,TRBJ2-2,CASSQVQVNTGELFF
TRBV6-5,TRBJ1-1,CASRRDRGGTEAFF
TRBV19,TRBJ2-7,CASSNLAGGSYEQYF
TRBV28,TRBJ2-7,CASSLSQGGDEQYF
TRBV25-1,TRBJ1-1,CASSELAGRGVNTEAFF
TRBV2,TRBJ2-3,CASSEAGVLTDTQYF
TRBV29-1,TRBJ1-5,CSVQTAPNQPQHF
TRBV21-1,TRBJ2-1,CASHSAGEMDRNEQFF
TRBV7-2,TRBJ2-7,CASSWGTSVYEQYF
TRBV6-5,TRBJ2-2,CASSYSIQGDGELFF
TRBV28,TRBJ1-2,CASRQTGTTYGYTF
TRBV30,TRBJ1-4,CAFRQEPLEKLFF
TRBV5-4,TRBJ2-7,CASSLVPRGSSYEQYF
TRBV10-3,TRBJ2-7,CAISEGRASGRNNDYTF
TRBV7-2,TRBJ2-2,CASSRDYRTGELFF
TRBV7-2,TRBJ2-7,CASSNRDRGPYEQYF
TRBV15,TRBJ2-3,CATSRSSGDTQYF
TRBV10-3,TRBJ1-4,CAISESRGTNEKLFF
TRBV4-2,TRBJ2-5,CASSQVWTSDKTQETQYF
TRBV16,TRBJ2-3,CASSQFRGDSTDTQYF
TRBV7-3,TRBJ1-6,CASSSTGVGSPLHF
TRBV7-2,TRBJ2-3,CASSLRFSTDTQYF
TRBV7-8,TRBJ2-1,CASSSGTGRYNEQFF
TRBV18,TRBJ2-7,CASSPPGLPEQYF
TRBV19,TRBJ1-6,CASIQGSSYNSPLHF
TRBV5-6,TRBJ2-1,CASRATGSSYNEQFF
TRBV28,TRBJ1-5,CASSSDKNNQPQHF
TRBV4-3,TRBJ2-1,CASSQDINSGTYNEQFF
TRBV6-2/TRBV6-3,TRBJ1-2,CASSYSGRQNYGYTF
TRBV29-1,TRBJ2-3,CSVGGHNTDTQYF
TRBV7-7,TRBJ2-3,CASSLIGSSDTQYF
TRBV6-2/TRBV6-3,TRBJ2-5,CASIPHRGVGETQYF
TRBV3-1/TRBV3-2,TRBJ1-1,CASSQAARQGHAEAFF
TRBV11-2,TRBJ1-2,CASSLVVGPDGYTF
TRBV19,TRBJ2-7,CASSPGQGARLSKGQYF
TRBV5-1,TRBJ2-1,CASSVQGAYNEQFF
TRBV2,TRBJ1-1,CASSEQGNTEAFF
TRBV6-5,TRBJ1-2,CASRAPGLDGYTF
TRBV2,TRBJ2-7,CASSHRFRTYYEQYF
TRBV11-3,TRBJ1-4,CASSLGQGEEKLFF
TRBV3-1/TRBV3-2,TRBJ2-7,CASSQDLTGGYEQYF
TRBV18,TRBJ2-2,CASSPAGPSTGELFF
TRBV5-1,TRBJ2-2,CASSRGTETNTGELFF